What follows is one TCR beta chain and its context. Other nucleotide sequences from this sample produce the same CDR3. All the donors were Caucasian adults who lived in Nashville, Tennessee. Subsets obtained from CD4+ cells comprised CD45RA+ naive and CD45RA-negative memory cells. This entry belongs to a study of shared clonotypes between healthy human individuals. The V end was cut by 0 bases, the J end by 2 bases, with 9 bases between. The CDR3 length is 14 residues. Germline CDR1 reads SGHNT; CDR2 reads YYREEE (reference sequence). A 200 ng quantity of DNA, tens of thousands of T cell genomes, went into the sorted-subset replicate PCRs. Clones were read by immunoSEQ multiplex PCR, and TCRdb kept only the in-frame ones, dropping some. The table lists around 1.1 million clones, roughly 80% of them singletons, with 0.85% to 1% in the top ten.

This clonotype originated in a man younger than 30 in good health. Some clones in this sample may be carry-over from other donors' samples. The chain recombines TRBV5-4 with TRBJ2-7; D gene uncertain. The sequencing input was memory CD4+ T cells from PBMCs. Subset reported: CD45RA-negative fraction. The CDR3 here is CASSLASGTYEQYF. CDR3 in DNA: TGTGCCAGCAGCTTGGCTAGTGGGACCTACGAGCAGTACTTC.